The 26 T cell receptor beta chains presented below share a single source sample, sequenced in a study of CD8 T cells in ankylosing spondylitis. Each CDR3 protein is one row after TCRdb ran MiXCR on the 5' RACE reads. The sample holds around 140,000 distinct CDR3 sequences, roughly a sixth seen once. These receptors have no known antigen. Study findings and constraints: It appeared that ankylosing spondylitis blood was characterized by a TCR beta motif of roughly 8 highly homologous variants.

The sequenced sample consisted of blood, either unsorted or a sorted T cell fraction (not recorded which). The origin of the receptors is a male donor with ankylosing spondylitis.

J is TRBJ2-7 and V is TRBV5-5; TRBD1 might be the D (5 bases). CDR1 and CDR2 (germline): SGHKS, YYEKEE (reference sequence). There are 14 residues in the CDR3. The ends were cut back, 1 base at V and 2 bases at J, with 10 bases in the middle. The CDR3 spells CASSLRGSTYEQYF. The CDR3 coding sequence is TGTGCCAGCAGCTTGAGGGGATCGACCTACGAGCAGTACTTC. Full variable domain (remainder filled in from reference TRBV5-5 and TRBJ2-7): DAGVTQSPTHLIKTRGQQVTLRCSPISGHKSVSWYQQVLGQGPQFIFQYYEKEERGRGNFPDRFSARQFPNYSSELNVNALLLGDSALYLCASSLRGSTYEQYFGPGTRLTVT.

This clonotype was detected ten times or more. The chain recombines TRBV29-1 with TRBJ2-1, with a possible D match to TRBD1 (5 bases). This CDR3 comprises 13 residues. Germline V CDR1 and CDR2: SQVTM, ANQGSEA. Trimming removed 7 bases at V and 0 bases at J, with 10 bases between. In nucleotides, the CDR3 is TGCAGCGGCACAGGTTCCTCCTACAATGAGCAGTTCTTC. Protein product: CSGTGSSYNEQFF.

The V and J genes are TRBV7-2 and TRBJ2-3, with 8 bases identical to TRBD2. CDR3 length equals 16 residues. From germline, CDR1 is SGHTA and CDR2 FQGNSA. Trimming took 5 bases from V and 4 from J; bases not matched to a gene: 11. The CDR3 DNA follows: TGTGCCAGCAGCCTCCACCCCGGGACTAGACCAGATACGCAGTATTTT. Its translation: CASSLHPGTRPDTQYF.

The chain is built from TRBV14 and TRBJ2-3, with TRBD1 as a possible D gene (6 bases). V dropped 3 bases and J dropped 2 bases, with 12 bases sitting between them. From germline, CDR1 is SGHDN and CDR2 FVKESK. CDR3 length: 15 residues. CDR3 sequence (DNA): TGTGCCAGCAGCCATAAGGACAGAGTCACAGATACGCAGTATTTT. Translating it yields CASSHKDRVTDTQYF.

Points on this clonotype: Relative to the germline gene, one junction end is altered; a read error may explain this. The V gene is TRBV6-1, the J gene TRBJ2-7; TRBD2 matches 7 bases. The CDR3 has 15 residues. Germline V lookup: CDR1 MNHNS, CDR2 SASEGT. For the CDR3, the DNA is TGTGCCAGCAGCCCCCCGTCGGGAGGCATCTCCGAGCAGCACTTC. Amino acids: CASSPPSGGISEQHF.

In this sample, this clonotype turned up a few times. The chain carries TRBV5-1 and TRBJ2-1, with TRBD2 matching over 9 bases. The CDR3 length is 15 residues. J gave up 3 bases and V 4 bases, and 5 bases lay outside the gene matches. The germline V gene has CDR1 SGHRS and CDR2 YFSETQ. CDR3 region: CASSAQREVYNEQFF. CDR3 in DNA: TGCGCCAGCAGCGCACAGCGGGAGGTCTACAATGAGCAGTTCTTC.

This clonotype was seen more than once but under ten times. J is TRBJ1-4 and V is TRBV7-6; TRBD1 agrees at 7 bases. The CDR3 is made up of 16 amino acids. CDR1 SGHVS and CDR2 FNYEAQ come from the germline V gene. V dropped 3 bases and J dropped 2; count of bases not matched to a gene: 6. CDR3 DNA: TGTGCCAGCAGCTTGTACAGGGGAGAGACTAATGAAAAACTGTTTTTT. It encodes CASSLYRGETNEKLFF.

There are a few counts of this clonotype. The chain joins TRBV7-9 to TRBJ2-3; D not certain. Trimming removed 2 bases from V and 4 bases from J, with 13 bases in between. This CDR3 has 15 amino acids. Germline V gene data show CDR1 as SEHNR and CDR2 as FQNEAQ (reference sequence). The CDR3 reads CASSLNGNGADTQYF. The CDR3, as DNA: TGTGCCAGCAGCTTAAATGGTAATGGCGCAGATACGCAGTATTTT.

V usage is TRBV4-3 and J usage is TRBJ1-1; 8 nucleotides match TRBD1. CDR1 LGHNA and CDR2 YSLEER come from the germline V gene. The CDR3 consists of 16 residues. Germline trimming cut 3 bases from V and 0 bases from J; bases unmatched to any gene: 6. CDR3 region: CASSHGTGGLNTEAFF. The CDR3 bases are TGCGCCAGCAGCCATGGCACAGGGGGGCTGAACACTGAAGCTTTCTTT.

V and J are TRBV20-1 and TRBJ1-5; D remains unclear. Germline V gene sequence: CDR1 DFQATT, CDR2 SNEGSKA (reference sequence). The CDR3 is made up of 15 amino acids. The V end lost 1 base, the J end lost 6 bases, and 16 bases lay between the germline ends. The CDR3 loop is CSARAGRPNPQPQHF. As DNA, the CDR3 is TGCAGTGCTAGAGCCGGGAGGCCCAATCCTCAGCCCCAGCATTTT.

V usage is TRBV29-1 and J usage is TRBJ2-2; D perhaps matches TRBD2 (5 bases). With 1 base removed from V and 5 bases from J, the gap between germline ends came to 11 bases. Germline-derived CDR1 and CDR2 are SQVTM and ANQGSEA. This CDR3 has 14 amino acids. CDR3 sequence (DNA): TGCAGCGTTGAAGTGGGAGCGATTACCGGGGAGCTGTTTTTT. This translates into CSVEVGAITGELFF.

This clonotype has only a few counts. This chain links TRBV7-8 with TRBJ1-1, with D unclear. CDR1 and CDR2 from the germline V gene are SGHVS and FQNEAQ. The V gene lost 1 base and the J gene lost 10 bases, with 10 bases spanning the gap. The CDR3 has 12 amino acids. CDR3 sequence: CASSLDLGSAFF. The CDR3 DNA reads TGTGCCAGCAGCTTAGATCTGGGTTCAGCTTTCTTT.

This clonotype came up a few times. The chain joins TRBV27 to TRBJ2-2; 7 nucleotides align to TRBD2. The CDR3 spans 18 residues. Germline assignment: CDR1 MNHEY and CDR2 SMNVEV (reference sequence). The trim removed 0 bases at V and 2 bases at J, leaving 9 bases unmatched. The CDR3 sequence is CASSLSVQEGLNTGELFF. The DNA for the CDR3 is TGTGCCAGCAGTTTATCAGTCCAAGAGGGACTAAACACCGGGGAGCTGTTTTTT.

In this sample, this clonotype turned up once. Relative to the germline gene, one junction end is altered; a read error may explain this. J is TRBJ2-7 and V is TRBV14, with 9 nucleotides matching TRBD1. From germline, CDR1 is SGHDN and CDR2 FVKESK. The CDR3 is 15 residues long. CDR3 sequence (DNA): TGTGCCAGCAGCCACCGGGACAGGGTGGCCTACGAGCAGCACTTC. Translating it yields CASSHRDRVAYEQHF.

This clonotype was picked up a small number of times. The chain has TRBV19 and TRBJ2-2, with D uncertain. Germline loops: CDR1 LNHDA, CDR2 SQIVND (reference sequence). CDR3 length equals 12 residues. V gave up 6 bases and J gave up 9 bases, with 11 bases separating them. The CDR3, as DNA: TGTGCCAGTAGCATTTCAATCCGGGAGCTGTTTTTT. Translation gives CASSISIRELFF.

V and J are TRBV4-1 and TRBJ2-7; 9 nucleotides align to TRBD1. CDR1 and CDR2 (germline): MGHRA, YSYEKL. V shed 0 bases and J 6 bases; nucleotides not matched to a gene: 6. The CDR3 is 15 residues long. CDR3 coding DNA: TGCGCCAGCAGCCAAGACTTGGACAGGGGAGGCGAGCAGTACTTC. Its protein product is CASSQDLDRGGEQYF.

The rearrangement links TRBV11-1 to TRBJ2-1, with 7 bases identical to TRBD2. J lost 15 bases, V lost 1 base, and 18 bases had no gene match. CDR3 length: 16 amino acids. The germline CDR1 and CDR2 sequences are SGHAT and FQDESV (reference sequence). CDR3 amino acids: CASSLGGLWGPYVAFF. CDR3 sequence (DNA): TGTGCCAGCAGCTTAGGGGGACTATGGGGTCCTTACGTCGCGTTCTTC.

This clonotype was seen only a few times. The genes are TRBV7-2 and TRBJ2-3; D not certain. CDR3 size: 15 residues. V lost 6 bases to trimming and J lost 3 bases, with 16 bases between them. Germline V lookup: CDR1 SGHTA, CDR2 FQGNSA. CDR3 coding DNA: TGTGCCAGCAGATTAAGGTCTATAGGTACAGATACGCAGTATTTT. It translates to CASRLRSIGTDTQYF.

This clonotype was seen a few times. CDR3 loop: CASSFHQGPSYEQYF. The CDR3 DNA sequence: TGTGCCAGCAGCTTTCACCAGGGCCCCTCCTACGAGCAGTACTTC. J is TRBJ2-7 and V is TRBV7-8; D possibly corresponds to TRBD1 (5 bases). Trimming removed 3 bases at V and 0 bases at J, with 12 bases between. Germline V gives CDR1 SGHVS, CDR2 FQNEAQ. The CDR3 spans 15 residues.

The chain combines TRBV3-1 with TRBJ2-3, with a tentative D call TRBD2 (6 bases). The CDR3 contains 16 residues. Trimming removed 4 bases at V and 2 bases at J, with 16 bases between. Germline V gene data show CDR1 as LGHDT and CDR2 as YNNKEL (reference sequence). This CDR3 is CASSPRVLASTDTQYF. CDR3 in DNA: TGTGCCAGCAGCCCTCGCGTACTAGCCTCCACAGATACGCAGTATTTT.

This clonotype was picked up a small number of times. The gene calls are TRBV28 and TRBJ2-7; maybe TRBD2 (5 bases). In germline, CDR1 is MDHEN, CDR2 SYDVKM. Trimming stripped 4 bases from V and 2 bases from J, with 27 bases between. The CDR3 spans 19 residues. The CDR3 nucleotides are TGTGCCAGCAGTTACCGGGAACCGAAAGCAGGACGTTCACCCTACGAGCAGTACTTC. It encodes CASSYREPKAGRSPYEQYF.

The rearrangement links TRBV5-6 to TRBJ2-7; D possibly corresponds to TRBD2 (5 bases). CDR3 size: 15 residues. Germline values: CDR1 SGHDT, CDR2 YYEEEE. Trimming removed 4 bases from V and 3 bases from J, with 17 bases in between. CDR3 loop: CASSLVGRAIYEQYF. CDR3 nucleotide sequence: TGTGCCAGCAGCCTAGTCGGGCGGGCGATCTACGAGCAGTACTTC. The full variable domain, in which reference TRBV5-6 and TRBJ2-7 provide the parts outside the CDR3, is DAGVTQSPTHLIKTRGQQVTLRCSPKSGHDTVSWYQQALGQGPQFIFQYYEEEERQRGNFPDRFSGHQFPNYSSELNVNALLLGDSALYLCASSLVGRAIYEQYFGPGTRLTVT.

V and J are TRBV12-3 or TRBV12-4 and TRBJ2-1, with D perhaps TRBD1 or TRBD2 (7 bases each). Trimming removed 6 bases from V and 4 bases from J, with 13 bases in between. The CDR3 spans 14 residues. CDR3 protein: CASSHRGGYNEQFF. CDR3 nucleotides: TGTGCCAGCAGCCACAGGGGAGGGTACAATGAGCAGTTCTTC.

This clonotype occurred a few times. This rearrangement joins TRBV24-1 to TRBJ1-1; D unresolved. This CDR3 comprises 14 residues. The V and J ends lost 4 bases and 1 base respectively, with 9 bases between them. Germline V CDR1 and CDR2: KGHDR, SFDVKD. CDR3 nucleotides: TGTGCCACCAGTGACGGAGTTACGAACACTGAAGCTTTCTTT. Its translation: CATSDGVTNTEAFF.

This chain uses TRBV6-5 with TRBJ1-2, with D possibly being TRBD1 (5 bases). Trimming shortened V by 2 bases and J by 1 base, and 14 bases separated the two germline ends. CDR1 and CDR2 (germline): MNHEY, SVGAGI. The CDR3 extends over 16 amino acids. CDR3 bases: TGTGCCAGCAGTTACCGGGACTATGGGAGTAACTATGGCTACACCTTC. Protein sequence: CASSYRDYGSNYGYTF.

This clonotype was seen a few times. The chain combines TRBV28 with TRBJ2-1; TRBD2 is a possible D gene (6 bases). V lost 4 bases, J lost 8 bases, and 18 bases lay in between. This CDR3 region has 15 residues. Germline CDR1 MDHEN, CDR2 SYDVKM. CDR3 coding DNA: TGTGCCAGCAGTTCCTGGGCGGGAAGGGGCTATGAGCAGTTCTTC. Protein product: CASSSWAGRGYEQFF.